A single sample is the source of the 5 T cell receptor beta chains below, sequenced in a study of shared clonotypes between healthy human individuals. Data came from immunoSEQ multiplex PCR; TCRdb stores just in-frame clones and leaves some out. The sample has roughly 2.6 million clones, more than 90% seen once. The sample comprised naive CD4+ T cells sorted from blood. The subset denotes: CD45RA+ positively selected. The receptors were sampled from a man aged 18 to 29 in good health.

CDR3 amino acids: CASSLRDRGTNVLTF. Here the CDR3 DNA reads TGTGCCAGCAGCTTACGGGACAGGGGTACCAACGTCCTGACTTTC. V gene TRBV7-9 combines with J gene TRBJ2-6; 10 nucleotides line up with TRBD1. J lost 8 bases, V lost 2 bases, and 3 bases had no gene match. Germline V gene sequence: CDR1 SEHNR, CDR2 FQNEAQ (reference sequence). The CDR3 extends over 15 amino acids.

The rearrangement joins TRBV6-5 to TRBJ2-3; a weak D match, TRBD2 (5 bases). The CDR3 has 15 residues. CDR1 and CDR2 from the germline V gene are MNHEY and SVGAGI. V was shortened by 6 bases and J by 2 bases, with 15 bases between the two germline ends. For the CDR3, the DNA is TGTGCCAGCAGCCCACGTAGCGCCACCACAGATACGCAGTATTTT. Amino acid sequence: CASSPRSATTDTQYF.

V is TRBV14 and J is TRBJ1-1; D is ambiguous. Germline values: CDR1 SGHDN, CDR2 FVKESK. The CDR3 is 14 residues long. Trimming cost V 0 bases and J 1 base, with 6 bases left between them. The CDR3 is CASSQESRNTEAFF. The CDR3 nucleotides read TGTGCCAGCAGCCAAGAAAGCAGGAACACTGAAGCTTTCTTT.

The chain is built from TRBV29-1 and TRBJ1-2, with 7 bases lining up with TRBD1. CDR1 is SQVTM, CDR2 ANQGSEA, per germline. With 8 bases clipped from V and 8 bases from J, the junction kept 8 bases outside the gene matches. The CDR3 loop spans 11 amino acids. DNA of the CDR3: TGCAGCTCAACAGGGGTGACAGGCTACACCTTC. Protein: CSSTGVTGYTF.

Concerning this clone itself: Other DNA sequences in the sample encode the same CDR3. The chain couples TRBV10-1 to TRBJ2-7; TRBD1 might be the D (6 bases). Germline loops: CDR1 WNHNN, CDR2 SYGVQD (reference sequence). CDR3 length: 13 residues. Trimming removed 2 bases at V and 3 bases at J, with 8 bases between. In DNA form, the CDR3 reads TGCGCCAGCAGTGAGGGGGGCAGCTACGAGCAGTACTTC. As protein: CASSEGGSYEQYF.